The 27 T cell receptor beta chains presented below share a single source sample, sequenced in a study of CD8 T cells in ankylosing spondylitis. Via MiXCR, TCRdb re-called the 5' RACE reads, giving one row per CDR3 protein. Among about 39,000 distinct CDR3 sequences listed, about a tenth were seen once. The specimen was blood, either unsorted or a sorted T cell fraction (not recorded which). These receptors all come from a male donor with ankylosing spondylitis or in good health (not recorded which).

This clonotype occurred many times. The chain uses TRBV5-1 and TRBJ2-5; D gene uncertain. Per the germline V gene, CDR1 is SGHRS and CDR2 is YFSETQ. The CDR3 runs 13 residues. V shed 0 bases and J shed 3 bases, with 6 bases lying between them. This CDR3 reads CASSLGGEETQYF. CDR3 coding DNA: TGCGCCAGCAGCTTGGGTGGGGAAGAGACCCAGTACTTC.

This clonotype was seen at least ten times. V gene TRBV7-9 combines with J gene TRBJ2-5; 7 bases agree with TRBD1. The CDR3 sequence is 16 residues long. J gave up 6 bases and V 6 bases, and 16 bases lay outside the gene matches. Germline loops: CDR1 SEHNR, CDR2 FQNEAQ (reference sequence). The CDR3, as DNA: TGTGCCAGCAGTTCGACAGGGATCGGCGTACCAAAGACCCAGTACTTC. This encodes CASSSTGIGVPKTQYF.

The sample holds many counts of this clonotype. V is TRBV6-2 or TRBV6-3 and J is TRBJ2-7; D perhaps matches TRBD1 (5 bases). The CDR3 has 14 residues. Germline assignment: CDR1 MNHEY and CDR2 SVGEGT. V shed 6 bases and J shed 2 bases, with 14 bases lying between them. CDR3 sequence (DNA): TGTGCCAGCAGCCCACAGGACATTACCTACGAGCAGTACTTC. Its protein product is CASSPQDITYEQYF.

In its sample, this clonotype was seen many times. The J gene is TRBJ2-5, the V gene TRBV5-5; possible D gene TRBD1, 6 bases. This CDR3 has 14 amino acids. Germline V lookup: CDR1 SGHKS, CDR2 YYEKEE (reference sequence). Trimming pared 4 bases from V and 4 bases from J, leaving 14 bases between. Here the CDR3 reads CASSVTGTTETQYF. CDR3 sequence (DNA): TGTGCCAGCAGCGTTACCGGGACAACAGAGACCCAGTACTTC.

Ten or more counts support this clonotype. The chain joins TRBV10-3 to TRBJ2-7; 9 positions agree with TRBD1. The CDR3 runs to 15 residues. CDR1 and CDR2 from the germline V gene are ENHRY and SYGVKD. V dropped 6 bases and J dropped 5; count of bases not matched to a gene: 11. For the CDR3, the DNA is TGTGCCATCAGCAGCCGGGACAGGGATATTAACGAGCAGTACTTC. Translated: CAISSRDRDINEQYF.

This clonotype was seen at least ten times. This rearrangement joins TRBV6-5 to TRBJ2-3; D is ambiguous. Per germline, CDR1 MNHEY and CDR2 SVGAGI. V was trimmed by 4 bases and J by 0 bases, leaving 17 bases between them. The CDR3 spans 17 residues. The CDR3 region has the DNA TGTGCCAGCAGTTTACTCCCTTGGGCGGATAGCACAGATACGCAGTATTTT. Protein product: CASSLLPWADSTDTQYF.

This clonotype has ten or more counts. The CDR3, as DNA: TGTGCCAGCACTGTGTGGGACAGACTAAACTATGGCTACACCTTC. Protein product: CASTVWDRLNYGYTF. The chain carries TRBV5-6 and TRBJ1-2; 7 bases line up with TRBD1. CDR1 and CDR2 from the germline V gene are SGHDT and YYEEEE. This CDR3 region has 15 residues. V shed 6 bases and J 2 bases; nucleotides not matched to a gene: 10.

This clonotype came up many times. The rearrangement links TRBV24-1 to TRBJ2-7; D might be TRBD1 (6 bases). Trimming shortened V by 1 base and J by 5 bases, and 14 bases separated the two germline ends. Germline V gene lookup returns CDR1 KGHDR and CDR2 SFDVKD. The CDR3 is 15 residues long. CDR3 coding DNA: TGTGCCACCAGTGATTTCCGGCAGGGGTACGACGAGCAGTACTTC. It specifies CATSDFRQGYDEQYF.

This clonotype appeared many times. The chain couples TRBV14 to TRBJ2-7, with 9 bases matching TRBD1. With V trimmed by 1 base and J by 4 bases, 2 bases remained unmatched. Germline V CDR1 and CDR2: SGHDN, FVKESK. This CDR3 has 14 amino acids. In DNA, the CDR3 is TGTGCCAGCAGCCAAGTTGACAGGGGGTACGAGCAGTACTTC. Protein: CASSQVDRGYEQYF.

Many counts were recorded for this clonotype. V and J are TRBV11-2 and TRBJ2-5, with 13 bases identical to TRBD2. V dropped 5 bases and J dropped 6; count of bases not matched to a gene: 12. Germline V gives CDR1 SGHAT, CDR2 FQNNGV. The CDR3 runs to 17 residues. CDR3 sequence (DNA): TGTGCCAGCAGCGCTACCGGGACTAGCGGGATTCAGAAGACCCAGTACTTC. Translating gives CASSATGTSGIQKTQYF.

This clonotype was counted many times. This chain uses TRBV29-1 with TRBJ2-2, with TRBD1 matching 7 bases. This CDR3 spans 15 amino acids. V dropped 4 bases and J dropped 4; count of bases not matched to a gene: 9. CDR1 and CDR2 from the germline V gene are SQVTM and ANQGSEA. Here the CDR3 DNA reads TGCAGCGTTGGACAGGGCAGCCTGGGCACCGGGGAGCTGTTTTTT. It encodes CSVGQGSLGTGELFF.

This clonotype was counted many times. CDR3 sequence (DNA): TGCAGCGTCGCAGGGGACATCTATGGCTACACCTTC. Translation gives CSVAGDIYGYTF. The rearrangement joins TRBV29-1 to TRBJ1-2; TRBD1 might be the D (6 bases). The CDR3 extends over 12 amino acids. Germline V CDR1 and CDR2: SQVTM, ANQGSEA. Trimming cost V 6 bases and J 4 bases, with 12 bases left between them.

This clonotype was detected many times. CDR3 in amino acids: CASSSGLGTGELFF. The CDR3 DNA follows: TGTGCCAGCAGCTCAGGGTTGGGGACCGGGGAGCTGTTTTTT. The chain links TRBV7-2 to TRBJ2-2; D is perhaps TRBD1 (5 bases). The ends were cut back, 4 bases at V and 5 bases at J, with 11 bases in the middle. This CDR3 has 14 amino acids. CDR1 is SGHTA and CDR2 is FQGNSA in the germline V gene.

This clonotype was picked up many times. The V gene is TRBV5-1, the J gene TRBJ2-5; a weak D match, TRBD2 (6 bases). Trimming removed 0 bases from V and 4 bases from J, with 7 bases in between. This CDR3 spans 13 amino acids. Germline V gene sequence: CDR1 SGHRS, CDR2 YFSETQ. The CDR3 sequence is CASSLEEGETQYF. CDR3 nucleotide sequence: TGCGCCAGCAGCTTGGAGGAGGGAGAGACCCAGTACTTC.

This clonotype showed up just a few times. The rearrangement uses TRBV7-3 and TRBJ2-2; 7 positions agree with TRBD1. Germline V CDR1 and CDR2: SGHTA, FQGTGA. V trimming: 6 bases; J trimming: 2 bases; junction bases outside the gene matches: 3. The CDR3 is 14 amino acids. The CDR3 DNA reads TGTGCCAGCAGACGGGACAGTAACACCGGGGAGCTGTTTTTT. Translated: CASRRDSNTGELFF.

This clonotype was recorded many times. The rearrangement joins TRBV19 to TRBJ2-2; TRBD2 matches 8 bases. This CDR3 comprises 15 residues. Looked up from germline, CDR1 is LNHDA and CDR2 is SQIVND (reference sequence). V trimming: 1 base; J trimming: 9 bases; junction bases outside the gene matches: 7. The CDR3 DNA sequence: TGTGCCAGTAGTATAGCTTCGGGAGGGCCCCGGGAGCTGTTTTTT. Translated, it gives CASSIASGGPRELFF.

This clonotype occurred a few times. This chain uses TRBV6-4 with TRBJ2-2; D may be TRBD1 or TRBD2 (6 bases each). Per the germline V gene, CDR1 is MRHNA and CDR2 is SNTAGT. The CDR3 consists of 16 residues. V was trimmed by 7 bases and J by 3 bases, leaving 18 bases between them. In DNA form, the CDR3 reads TGTGCCAGCATCGGCCCGGGGGCGAGTTACACCGGGGAGCTGTTTTTT. This codes for CASIGPGASYTGELFF.

The chain carries TRBV6-2 or TRBV6-3 and TRBJ2-5, with D unclear. CDR1 is MNHEY, CDR2 SVGEGT, per germline. The length of the CDR3 is 14 residues. V lost 6 bases and J lost 5, with 16 bases in between. This CDR3 reads CASSQIPPGETQYF. The DNA of the CDR3 is TGTGCCAGCAGCCAAATCCCGCCTGGGGAGACCCAGTACTTC.

This chain uses TRBV20-1 with TRBJ1-1, with 8 bases lining up with TRBD1. V shed 4 bases and J 0 bases; nucleotides not matched to a gene: 10. The CDR3 loop spans 16 amino acids. Germline values: CDR1 DFQATT, CDR2 SNEGSKA (reference sequence). DNA for the CDR3: TGCAGTGCTACCAAGACAGGGGAATTCATGAACACTGAAGCTTTCTTT. Its protein is CSATKTGEFMNTEAFF.

Many counts were recorded for this clonotype. The chain uses TRBV12-3 or TRBV12-4 and TRBJ2-4, with D perhaps matching TRBD2 (6 bases). Trimming shortened V by 6 bases and J by 0 bases, and 12 bases separated the two germline ends. The CDR3 covers 15 residues. CDR3 residues: CASRPGLLAKNIQYF. CDR3 DNA sequence: TGTGCCAGCAGGCCGGGACTCTTAGCCAAAAACATTCAGTACTTC.

This clonotype was observed at least ten times. The chain combines TRBV27 with TRBJ2-5; possibly TRBD2 for D (5 bases). This CDR3 contains 17 residues. The germline V gene encodes CDR1 MNHEY and CDR2 SMNVEV (reference sequence). V shed 5 bases and J shed 2 bases, with 21 bases lying between them. The CDR3, as DNA: TGTGCCAGCAGTCGGCTAGCCGACCCCCCGCGGCAAGAGACCCAGTACTTC. Translated: CASSRLADPPRQETQYF.

This clonotype was seen ten or more times. This chain uses TRBV9 with TRBJ2-1; possible D gene TRBD2, 6 bases. The ends were cut back, 9 bases at V and 0 bases at J, with 16 bases in the middle. CDR1 is SGDLS and CDR2 is YYNGEE in the germline V gene. CDR3 length equals 15 residues. CDR3 nucleotide sequence: TGTGCCACCTCTCGGGAGCCGCGCTCCTACAATGAGCAGTTCTTC. Translation gives CATSREPRSYNEQFF.

In its sample, this clonotype was seen many times. The gene calls are TRBV5-1 and TRBJ2-1; 7 nucleotides agree with TRBD1. The length of the CDR3 is 15 residues. Germline lookup yields CDR1 SGHRS and CDR2 YFSETQ. V trimming: 0 bases; J trimming: 6 bases; junction bases outside the gene matches: 6. The CDR3 coding sequence is TGCGCCAGCAGCTTGGACAGGGGTCTCCGCAATGAGCAGTTCTTC. It yields the protein CASSLDRGLRNEQFF.

This clonotype was counted many times. CDR3 residues: CASSLGGYNEQFF. The CDR3, as DNA: TGTGCCAGCAGTTTGGGGGGCTACAATGAGCAGTTCTTC. The chain employs TRBV28 and TRBJ2-1, with D possibly TRBD2 on 6 matching bases. The CDR3 sequence is 13 residues long. Germline V CDR1 and CDR2: MDHEN, SYDVKM. Trimming left V 3 bases short and J 3 bases short, with 6 bases between. Filled out from reference TRBV28 and TRBJ2-1, the complete variable domain reads DVKVTQSSRYLVKRTGEKVFLECVQDMDHENMFWYRQDPGLGLRLIYFSYDVKMKEKGDIPEGYSVSREKKERFSLILESASTNQTSMYLCASSLGGYNEQFFGPGTRLTVL.

This clonotype showed up many times. The J gene is TRBJ1-3, the V gene TRBV25-1; D gene unclear. The CDR3 loop spans 14 amino acids. Trimming pared 3 bases from V and 3 bases from J, leaving 9 bases between. Germline CDR1 and CDR2: MGHDK and SYGVNS. The CDR3 nucleotides read TGTGCCAGCAGTGACGGGATCCTTGGAAACACCATATATTTT. Its translation: CASSDGILGNTIYF.

Only a few counts were recorded for this clonotype. The V call is TRBV29-1, the J call TRBJ2-3; possibly TRBD1 for D (6 bases). The CDR3 extends over 11 amino acids. CDR1 and CDR2 from the germline V gene are SQVTM and ANQGSEA. V lost 5 bases and J lost 6, with 9 bases in between. CDR3: CSVRDKDTQYF. For the CDR3, the DNA is TGCAGCGTTAGGGACAAGGATACGCAGTATTTT.

This clonotype was seen at least ten times. This sequence joins TRBV20-1 and TRBJ2-1; 11 bases align to TRBD2. V lost 5 bases, J lost 9 bases, and 18 bases stayed unmatched. The CDR3 is made up of 17 amino acids. Germline V gene lookup returns CDR1 DFQATT and CDR2 SNEGSKA (reference sequence). DNA of the CDR3: TGCAGTGCTCCCAACCCTCTATTAGCGGGAGGGAGCAGTGAGCAGTTCTTC. Translation gives CSAPNPLLAGGSSEQFF.